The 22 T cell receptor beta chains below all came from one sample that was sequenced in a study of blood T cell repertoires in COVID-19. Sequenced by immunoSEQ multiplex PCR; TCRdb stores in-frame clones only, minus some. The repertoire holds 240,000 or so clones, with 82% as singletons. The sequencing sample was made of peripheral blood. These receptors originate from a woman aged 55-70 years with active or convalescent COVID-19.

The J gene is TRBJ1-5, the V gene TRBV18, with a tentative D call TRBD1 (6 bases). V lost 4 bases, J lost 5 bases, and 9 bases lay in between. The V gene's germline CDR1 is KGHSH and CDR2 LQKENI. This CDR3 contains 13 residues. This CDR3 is CASSQDSDQPQHF. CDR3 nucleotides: TGTGCCAGCTCACAGGACAGCGATCAGCCCCAGCATTTT.

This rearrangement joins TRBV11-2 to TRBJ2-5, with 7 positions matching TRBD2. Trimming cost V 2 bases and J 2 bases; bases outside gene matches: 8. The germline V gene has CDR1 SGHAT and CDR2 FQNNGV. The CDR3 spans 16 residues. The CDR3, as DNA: TGTGCCAGCAGCTTACCCAGCGGGGTCCTACAAGAGACCCAGTACTTC. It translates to CASSLPSGVLQETQYF.

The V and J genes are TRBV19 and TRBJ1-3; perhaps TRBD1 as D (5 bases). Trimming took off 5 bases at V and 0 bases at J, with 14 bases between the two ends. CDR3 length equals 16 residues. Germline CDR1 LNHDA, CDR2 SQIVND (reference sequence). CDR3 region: CASSGTGAISGNTIYF. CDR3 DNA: TGTGCCAGTAGTGGAACAGGTGCTATCTCTGGAAACACCATATATTTT.

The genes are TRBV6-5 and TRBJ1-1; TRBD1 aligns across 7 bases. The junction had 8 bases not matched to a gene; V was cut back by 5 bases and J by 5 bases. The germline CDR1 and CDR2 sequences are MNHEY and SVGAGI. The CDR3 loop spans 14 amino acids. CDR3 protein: CASSITGVGTEAFF. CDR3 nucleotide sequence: TGTGCCAGCAGTATCACAGGGGTGGGGACTGAAGCTTTCTTT.

The CDR3 region is CASRGEISYEQYF. The DNA for the CDR3 is TGTGCCAGTCGGGGGGAAATCTCCTACGAGCAGTACTTC. This chain connects TRBV18 to TRBJ2-7; 7 bases are a match to TRBD2. With V trimmed by 9 bases and J by 0 bases, 5 bases remained unmatched. Germline CDR1 and CDR2: KGHSH and LQKENI. CDR3 size: 13 residues.

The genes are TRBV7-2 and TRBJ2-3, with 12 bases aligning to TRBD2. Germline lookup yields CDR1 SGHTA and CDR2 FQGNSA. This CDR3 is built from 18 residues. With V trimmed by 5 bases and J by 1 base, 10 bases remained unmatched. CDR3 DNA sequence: TGTGCCAGCAGCCCGGGACTAGCGGGCCCCAAGGGCACAGATACGCAGTATTTT. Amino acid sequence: CASSPGLAGPKGTDTQYF.

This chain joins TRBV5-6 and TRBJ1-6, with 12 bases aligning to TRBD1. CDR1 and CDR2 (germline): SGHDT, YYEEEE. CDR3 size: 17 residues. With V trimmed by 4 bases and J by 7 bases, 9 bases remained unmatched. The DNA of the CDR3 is TGTGCCAGCAGCCTACCGGGACAGGGGGCGAGGAATTCACCCCTCCACTTT. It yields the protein CASSLPGQGARNSPLHF.

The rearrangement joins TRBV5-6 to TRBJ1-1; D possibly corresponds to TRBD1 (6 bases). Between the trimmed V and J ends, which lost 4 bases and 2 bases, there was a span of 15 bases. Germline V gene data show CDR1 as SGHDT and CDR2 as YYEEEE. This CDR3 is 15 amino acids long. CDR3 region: CASSPGVGINTEAFF. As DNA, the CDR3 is TGTGCCAGCAGCCCAGGGGTGGGAATTAACACTGAAGCTTTCTTT. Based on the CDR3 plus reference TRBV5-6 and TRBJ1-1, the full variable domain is DAGVTQSPTHLIKTRGQQVTLRCSPKSGHDTVSWYQQALGQGPQFIFQYYEEEERQRGNFPDRFSGHQFPNYSSELNVNALLLGDSALYLCASSPGVGINTEAFFGQGTRLTVV.

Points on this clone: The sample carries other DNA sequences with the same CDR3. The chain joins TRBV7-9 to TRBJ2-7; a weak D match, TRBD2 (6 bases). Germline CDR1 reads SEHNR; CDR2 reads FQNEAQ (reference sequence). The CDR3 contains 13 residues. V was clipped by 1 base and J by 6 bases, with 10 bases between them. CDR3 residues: CASSLVVGGEQYF. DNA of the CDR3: TGTGCCAGCAGCTTAGTTGTCGGGGGCGAGCAGTACTTC.

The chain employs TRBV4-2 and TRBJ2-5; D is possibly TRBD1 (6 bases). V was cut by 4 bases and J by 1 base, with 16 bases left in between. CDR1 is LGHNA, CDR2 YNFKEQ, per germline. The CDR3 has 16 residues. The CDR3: CASSRLGTLGQETQYF. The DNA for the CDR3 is TGTGCCAGCAGCCGCTTGGGGACACTTGGCCAAGAGACCCAGTACTTC.

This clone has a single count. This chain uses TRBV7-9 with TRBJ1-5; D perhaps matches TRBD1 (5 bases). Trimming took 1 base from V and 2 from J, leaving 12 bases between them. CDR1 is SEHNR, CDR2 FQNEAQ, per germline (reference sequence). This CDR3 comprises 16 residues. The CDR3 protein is CASSLGRGKGNQPQHF. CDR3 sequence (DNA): TGTGCCAGCAGCTTAGGGAGGGGAAAAGGCAATCAGCCCCAGCATTTT.

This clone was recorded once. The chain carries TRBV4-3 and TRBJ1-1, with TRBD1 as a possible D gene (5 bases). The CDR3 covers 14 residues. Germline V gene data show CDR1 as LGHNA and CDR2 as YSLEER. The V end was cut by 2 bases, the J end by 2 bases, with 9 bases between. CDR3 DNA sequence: TGCGCCAGCAGCCAACAGGGACTTAACACTGAAGCTTTCTTT. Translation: CASSQQGLNTEAFF.

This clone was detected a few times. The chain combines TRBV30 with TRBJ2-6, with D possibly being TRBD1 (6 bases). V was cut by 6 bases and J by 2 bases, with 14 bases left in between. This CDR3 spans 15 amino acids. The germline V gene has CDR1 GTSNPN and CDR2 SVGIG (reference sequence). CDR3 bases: TGTGCCTGTACACCCGGACAGCCTGGGGCCAACGTCCTGACTTTC. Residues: CACTPGQPGANVLTF.

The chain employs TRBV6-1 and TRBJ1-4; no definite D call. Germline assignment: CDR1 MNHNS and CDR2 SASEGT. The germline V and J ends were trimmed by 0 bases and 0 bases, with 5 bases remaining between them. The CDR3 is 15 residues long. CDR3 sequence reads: CASSEAQATNEKLFF. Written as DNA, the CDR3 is TGTGCCAGCAGTGAAGCGCAGGCAACTAATGAAAAACTGTTTTTT.

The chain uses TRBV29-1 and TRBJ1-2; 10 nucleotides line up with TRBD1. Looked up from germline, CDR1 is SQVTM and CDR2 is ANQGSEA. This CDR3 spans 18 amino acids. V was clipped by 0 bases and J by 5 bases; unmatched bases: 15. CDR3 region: CSVEDRQEGTGVWYGYTF. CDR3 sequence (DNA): TGCAGCGTTGAAGATCGTCAAGAGGGGACAGGGGTATGGTATGGCTACACCTTC.

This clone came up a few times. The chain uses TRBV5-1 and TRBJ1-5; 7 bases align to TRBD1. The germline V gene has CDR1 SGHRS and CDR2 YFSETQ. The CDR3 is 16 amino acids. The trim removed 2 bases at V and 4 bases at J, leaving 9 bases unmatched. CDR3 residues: CASSFRGGRVNQPQHF. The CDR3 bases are TGCGCCAGCAGCTTTCGAGGGGGCAGGGTGAATCAGCCCCAGCATTTT.

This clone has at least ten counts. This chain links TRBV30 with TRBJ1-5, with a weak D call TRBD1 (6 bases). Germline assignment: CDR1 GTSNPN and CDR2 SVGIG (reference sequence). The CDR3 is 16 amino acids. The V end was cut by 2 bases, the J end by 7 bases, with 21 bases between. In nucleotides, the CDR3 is TGTGCCTGGAGTATGACAGGCGTCCGCAGGTGGCAGCCCCAGCATTTT. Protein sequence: CAWSMTGVRRWQPQHF.

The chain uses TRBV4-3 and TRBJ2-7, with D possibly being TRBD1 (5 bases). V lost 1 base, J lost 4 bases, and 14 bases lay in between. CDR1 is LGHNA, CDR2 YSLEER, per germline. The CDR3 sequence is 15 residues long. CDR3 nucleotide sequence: TGCGCCAGCAGCCAAGGACAGCCTGGTTCGTACGAGCAGTACTTC. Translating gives CASSQGQPGSYEQYF.

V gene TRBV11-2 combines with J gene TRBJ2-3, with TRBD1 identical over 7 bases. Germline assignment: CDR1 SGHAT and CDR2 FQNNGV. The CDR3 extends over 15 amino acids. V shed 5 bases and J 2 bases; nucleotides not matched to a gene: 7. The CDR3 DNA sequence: TGTGCCAGCAGCCCTAACAGGGGCCTCACAGATACGCAGTATTTT. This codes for CASSPNRGLTDTQYF.

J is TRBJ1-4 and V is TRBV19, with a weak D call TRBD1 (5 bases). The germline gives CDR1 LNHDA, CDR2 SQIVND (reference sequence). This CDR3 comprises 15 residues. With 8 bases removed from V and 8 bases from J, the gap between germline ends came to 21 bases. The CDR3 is CASDSTGLGREKLFF. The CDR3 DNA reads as TGTGCCAGTGACTCCACGGGACTCGGGAGAGAAAAACTGTTTTTT.

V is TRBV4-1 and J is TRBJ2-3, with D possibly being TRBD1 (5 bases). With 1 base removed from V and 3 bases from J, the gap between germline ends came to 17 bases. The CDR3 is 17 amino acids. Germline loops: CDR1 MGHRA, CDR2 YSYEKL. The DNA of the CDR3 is TGCGCCAGCAGCCAAGGCTGGGGCCCCCCCATTACAGATACGCAGTATTTT. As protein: CASSQGWGPPITDTQYF.

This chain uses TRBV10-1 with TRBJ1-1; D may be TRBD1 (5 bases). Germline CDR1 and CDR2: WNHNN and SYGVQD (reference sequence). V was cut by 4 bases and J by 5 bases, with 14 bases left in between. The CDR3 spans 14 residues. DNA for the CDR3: TGCGCCAGCAGTGTTTCAGGGCGGGGGACTGAAGCTTTCTTT. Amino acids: CASSVSGRGTEAFF.